This TCR beta chain was sequenced in a study of T cells in Graves' hyperthyroidism and ophthalmopathy. The study, taken as a whole, reports: The model anticipated ophthalmopathy a median 6.5 months pre-onset.

This CDR3 contains 11 residues. Trimming cost V 7 bases and J 1 base, with 7 bases left between them. Germline CDR1 DFQATT, CDR2 SNEGSKA (reference sequence). Worth noting for this clonotype: Its matching antigen is unknown.

Amplification targeted TCR beta CDR3 regions from RNA transcripts. First-round RT-PCR targeting the TCR CDR3 was performed with the HTBI primer set. TCRdb ran MiXCR on the multiplex PCR reads and lists one entry per CDR3 protein. The data contain roughly 45,000 distinct CDR3 sequences, approximately 49% of them singletons. The sample taken for sequencing was peripheral blood or thyroid tissue (not recorded which). This receptor was identified in a woman aged 50 to 60 with Graves' hyperthyroidism. This chain links TRBV20-1 with TRBJ2-5; D unclear. The CDR3 region is CSGHRQETQYF. The CDR3 nucleotides are TGCAGTGGACATCGCCAAGAGACCCAGTACTTC.